This section outlines one TCR beta chain sequence together with its context. The target antigen is unknown. Using immunoSEQ multiplex PCR, the repertoire was profiled, and TCRdb retains in-frame clones only, with some absent. The sample lists more than 12,000 clones, 85% seen once, with approximately 24% in the top ten. This entry belongs to a study of T cells in localized non-small cell lung cancer. This CDR3 is 17 amino acids long. Germline-derived CDR1 and CDR2 are MDHEN and SYDVKM. V was pared by 2 bases and J by 0 bases, with 9 bases of the junction left unmatched. Findings and caveats of the study: Appearing in adjacent lung were a median approximately 57 of the top 100 tumor clones. Increased T cell density in blood showed an association with longer overall survival. Uninvolved adjacent lung had more T cell clonality than any other tissue, topping tumor. Because researchers sequenced only one region of the tumor, heterogeneity is still possible.

The material sequenced was peripheral blood, taken before any cancer treatment. V usage is TRBV28 and J usage is TRBJ2-5; TRBD1 agrees at 7 bases. This clonotype originated in a female donor older than 55 with stage I squamous cell lung carcinoma. Here the CDR3 DNA reads TGTGCCAGCAGTTTACTTGAGCCGGGACAGTACCAAGAGACCCAGTACTTC. This translates into CASSLLEPGQYQETQYF.